This T cell receptor (beta chain) was recorded in a study of neoadjuvant anti-PD-1 for oral cavity cancer. The CDR3 runs to 16 residues. Germline CDR1 reads SGHTA; CDR2 reads FQGNSA. Trimming shortened V by 0 bases and J by 2 bases, and 12 bases separated the two germline ends. Study-wide results and caveats: Post-nivolumab, blood T cell clonality was significantly elevated in non-responders.

This table comes from immunoSEQ multiplex PCR, and its TCRdb copy is limited to in-frame clones, with some not included. The data show fewer than 90,000 clones, more than 80% seen once. Turning to this clone: Its target is unknown.

The clonotype comes from a person between 40 and 79 years old with oral cavity squamous cell carcinoma. This specimen was PBMCs, taken before nivolumab (anti-PD-1) treatment. This sequence joins TRBV7-2 and TRBJ2-3; possible D gene TRBD2, 6 bases. CDR3 DNA: TGTGCCAGCAGCTTAGCAGGGGCGGGGACCACAGATACGCAGTATTTT. Translating it yields CASSLAGAGTTDTQYF.